The 21 T cell receptor beta chains listed next were all sequenced from one sample in a study of T cells expressing NK-cell markers (dated by TCRdb to the early 2020s). Library creation used 5' RACE. These reads were obtained on an Illumina HiSeq 2000. Reprocessed by TCRdb, the reads give a single entry per CDR3 protein sequence, without DNA. The table for this sample records about 540,000 distinct CDR3 sequences. The leading ten clones occupy 3% to 4.5% of the sample. The sequencing sample was made of blood T cells: a sorted CD56 or NKG2C T cell subset, CD4+ or CD8+ T cells, or bulk PBMC T cells (not recorded which). These receptors were collected from a man aged 18 to 30 in good health. Donor details come from another sample of the same person, matched by shared clones.

This chain joins TRBV5-6 and TRBJ2-5; TCRdb's D call, TRBD1, is unchecked because there is no DNA. The germline V gene encodes CDR1 SGHDT and CDR2 YYEEEE. The CDR3 contains 15 residues. The CDR3 reads CASSLGQGAVETQYF.

The chain is built from TRBV7-2 and TRBJ1-1. The germline V gene encodes CDR1 SGHTA and CDR2 FQGNSA. The CDR3 loop spans 15 amino acids. This chain's CDR3 is CASSLGGWSGAEAFF.

CDR3 amino acids: CASSPGSIQETQYF. The chain is built from TRBV12-3 or TRBV12-4 and TRBJ2-5. The CDR3 consists of 14 residues.

This chain joins TRBV5-1 and TRBJ2-1; TCRdb's D call of TRBD2 is untestable without DNA. Germline lookup yields CDR1 SGHRS and CDR2 YFSETQ. The CDR3 is made up of 19 amino acids. The chain's CDR3 is CASSVETSGFFKAYNEQFF.

V gene TRBV18 combines with J gene TRBJ2-3; TCRdb reports TRBD2, a call that lacks DNA to check it against. The CDR3 is 14 residues long. Germline CDR1 and CDR2: KGHSH and LQKENI. CDR3 amino acids: CASSPLSGSDTQYF.

The V call is TRBV12-3 or TRBV12-4, the J call TRBJ2-1; the TCRdb call, TRBD2, lacks DNA for checking. This CDR3 has 17 residues. The CDR3 loop is CASTLAGIAGGYNEQFF.

The chain has TRBV20-1 and TRBJ2-6; TCRdb returns TRBD1, unconfirmable since there is no DNA. The CDR3 extends over 15 amino acids. CDR1 is DFQATT, CDR2 SNEGSKA, per germline (reference sequence). The CDR3: CSAANRGLGANVLTF.

The CDR3 protein is CASSPGGPLRETQYF. J is TRBJ2-5 and V is TRBV27; TCRdb indicates TRBD2, and absent DNA this call remains unverified. CDR1 is MNHEY, CDR2 SMNVEV, per germline (reference sequence). CDR3 size: 15 residues.

J is TRBJ1-2 and V is TRBV7-9; without DNA, the TCRdb call of TRBD1 cannot be checked. In germline, CDR1 is SEHNR, CDR2 FQNEAQ (reference sequence). The CDR3 is 15 residues long. The CDR3: CASSARQGTYPGYTF.

The chain carries TRBV4-2 and TRBJ2-6; TCRdb proposes TRBD1, but this gene call is untestable without DNA. The CDR3 extends over 19 amino acids. Germline V gene data show CDR1 as LGHNA and CDR2 as YNFKEQ. The chain's CDR3 is CASSQDQNRGIAGANVLTF.

CDR3 region: CASSPYRTSGSYNEQFF. The chain couples TRBV7-6 to TRBJ2-1; TCRdb names TRBD2, which stays unverified in the absence of DNA. This CDR3 has 17 residues. In germline, CDR1 is SGHVS, CDR2 FNYEAQ.

The genes are TRBV11-2 and TRBJ2-2; TCRdb gives TRBD1 as the D gene, but with no DNA this cannot be confirmed. The germline gives CDR1 SGHAT, CDR2 FQNNGV. This CDR3 contains 16 residues. CDR3 residues: CASSLASGSMTGELFF.

This chain joins TRBV27 and TRBJ2-5; TCRdb outputs TRBD1, but without DNA this stays unchecked. The germline V gene encodes CDR1 MNHEY and CDR2 SMNVEV (reference sequence). The length of the CDR3 is 15 residues. The CDR3 protein is CASSFSGGLQETQYF.

The chain employs TRBV5-1 and TRBJ2-3. The germline V gene has CDR1 SGHRS and CDR2 YFSETQ. The CDR3 loop spans 14 amino acids. The chain's CDR3 is CASSLDGSTDTQYF.

The chain uses TRBV5-1 and TRBJ2-7; as DNA is missing, the TRBD2 call by TCRdb cannot be tested. The CDR3 consists of 16 residues. CDR1 and CDR2 (germline): SGHRS, YFSETQ. This chain's CDR3 is CASNPSSGLTPYEQYF.

The chain recombines TRBV20-1 with TRBJ1-5; TCRdb's D call, TRBD1, is unchecked because there is no DNA. Germline CDR1 is DFQATT and CDR2 is SNEGSKA (reference sequence). The CDR3 has 18 amino acids. The CDR3: CSAIFPSSGIRGNQPQHF.

The chain uses TRBV12-3 or TRBV12-4 and TRBJ2-3; TCRdb's assignment of TRBD2 cannot be checked, as there is no DNA. This CDR3 region has 15 residues. Here the CDR3 reads CASSLTSGYTDTQYF.

The V gene is TRBV6-2 or TRBV6-3, the J gene TRBJ2-5; absent DNA, TCRdb's TRBD1 call cannot be checked. The CDR3 consists of 15 residues. The germline CDR1 and CDR2 sequences are MNHEY and SVGEGT. CDR3 in amino acids: CASLGPGQPEETQYF.

V is TRBV29-1 and J is TRBJ1-2. The length of the CDR3 is 13 residues. Looked up from germline, CDR1 is SQVTM and CDR2 is ANQGSEA. The CDR3: CSARSGAPYGYTF.

The V and J genes are TRBV2 and TRBJ2-1; TCRdb's D call of TRBD1 is untestable without DNA. The V gene's germline CDR1 is SNHLY and CDR2 FYNNEI. This CDR3 contains 17 residues. The CDR3: CASSRQIATVTGNEQFF.

The chain links TRBV5-5 to TRBJ2-7; without DNA, the TCRdb call of TRBD1 cannot be checked. Germline CDR1 and CDR2: SGHKS and YYEKEE (reference sequence). The length of the CDR3 is 15 residues. The CDR3 region is CASSFLTDRTYEQYF.